This T cell receptor (beta chain) was recovered during a study of identical twins. Overall study findings and caveats: Beta out-of-frame sequences displayed a weaker excess of sharing between twins.

Comment on this clonotype: Its antigen is unidentified. This may be a read error: a much more frequent sequence differs by one nucleotide.

J lost 2 bases, V lost 10 bases, and 21 bases had no gene match. The CDR3 extends over 18 amino acids. Germline V lookup: CDR1 SGHTA, CDR2 FQGTGA. MiXCR, run by TCRdb on the 5' RACE reads, gives a single entry per CDR3 protein. The sample holds about 260,000 distinct CDR3 sequences; approximately 7% are singletons and the top ten take 3.5% to 4%. The same data also contributed to another study, on yellow fever vaccine responses in identical twins.

The rearrangement uses TRBV7-3 and TRBJ2-7; 9 bases line up with TRBD2. The sequencing input was memory (CD45RO+) T cells sorted from blood. The clonotype was recovered from a woman aged 18-30 years in good health. The CDR3 region is CAISPSLGSGRGTYEQYF. The CDR3 bases are TGTGCCATCAGTCCTTCCCTTGGTAGCGGGAGAGGGACCTACGAGCAGTACTTC. The complete variable domain, with remaining parts taken from reference TRBV7-3 and TRBJ2-7, reads GAGVSQTPSNKVTEKGKYVELRCDPISGHTALYWYRQSLGQGPEFLIYFQGTGAADDSGLPNDRFFAVRPEGSVSTLKIQRTERGDSAVYLCAISPSLGSGRGTYEQYFGPGTRLTVT.